This T cell receptor beta chain was sequenced for a study of PD-1 blockade in classical Hodgkin lymphoma. Study-level points and caveats: Undefined causes, possibly disease activity or prior therapy, underlie the repertoire differences.

V lost 9 bases and J lost 7; bases outside the gene matches: 21. The CDR3 totals 16 residues. Germline V gives CDR1 SGHRS, CDR2 YFSETQ. Every single patient, without exception, relapsed after autologous stem cell transplantation, and brentuximab vedotin exposure varied. Patients had relapsed/refractory classical Hodgkin lymphoma with complete response, partial response or progressive disease as best response. Note on this clone: The antigen is unknown.

The assay was immunoSEQ multiplex PCR, and TCRdb's table has in-frame clones only and misses some. The top ten hold roughly 15% of the sample, which has around 91,000 clones, 80% to 90% seen once. This TCR came from a human donor with classical Hodgkin lymphoma. V gene TRBV5-1 combines with J gene TRBJ2-7; 8 nucleotides match TRBD1. The sample was peripheral blood mononuclear cells (PBMCs), taken before the second cycle of nivolumab. In nucleotides, the CDR3 is TGCGCCACCTCCGTTGGGACAGGTCAAACTCATGGAGAGCAGTACTTC. Its protein product is CATSVGTGQTHGEQYF. The full variable domain, in which reference TRBV5-1 and TRBJ2-7 provide the parts outside the CDR3, is KAGVTQTPRYLIKTRGQQVTLSCSPISGHRSVSWYQQTPGQGLQFLFEYFSETQRNKGNFPGRFSGRQFSNSRSEMNVSTLELGDSALYLCATSVGTGQTHGEQYFGPGTRLTVT.